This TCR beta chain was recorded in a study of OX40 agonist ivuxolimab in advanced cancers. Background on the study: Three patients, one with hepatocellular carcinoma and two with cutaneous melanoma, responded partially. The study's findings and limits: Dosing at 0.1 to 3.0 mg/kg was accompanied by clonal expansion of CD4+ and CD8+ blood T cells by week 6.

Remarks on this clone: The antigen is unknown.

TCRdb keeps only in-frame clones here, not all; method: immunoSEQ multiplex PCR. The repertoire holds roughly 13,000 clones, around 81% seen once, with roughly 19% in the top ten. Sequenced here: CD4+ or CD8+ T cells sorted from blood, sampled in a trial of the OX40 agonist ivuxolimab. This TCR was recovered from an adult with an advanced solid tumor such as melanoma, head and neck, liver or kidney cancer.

DNA of the CDR3: TGTGCCAGCAGCCCTTGGCAGGGGTCGGACACCGGGGAGCTGTTTTTT. Translated, it gives CASSPWQGSDTGELFF. V usage is TRBV11-2 and J usage is TRBJ2-2, with TRBD1 as a possible D gene (6 bases). The V and J ends lost 5 bases and 3 bases respectively, with 16 bases between them. The CDR3 extends over 16 amino acids. CDR1 is SGHAT, CDR2 FQNNGV, per germline.